The 30 T cell receptor beta chains presented below share a single source sample, sequenced in a study of vaccination effects on CD4 cells after COVID-19. Clones were read by immunoSEQ multiplex PCR, and TCRdb kept only the in-frame ones, dropping some. The sample has roughly 41,000 clones; around 70% are singletons. The antigens these receptors bind are not known. Using viral peptide pools, the ViraFEST assay grew out antigen-specific CD4+ T cells prior to sequencing. Subsequent to a culture period of 10 days, CD4+ T cells were isolated. Either the mRNA-1273 or the BNT162b2 vaccine was given to participants as two doses. Source: CD4+ T cells from PBMCs cultured with HCoV-OC43 spike peptides, taken after COVID-19 vaccination. Subset indicated: HCoV-OC43 spike overlapping peptide pool stimulation. All receptors come from a human donor who received a COVID-19 vaccine.

Only one count was recorded for this clone. J is TRBJ1-2 and V is TRBV14; TRBD1 matches at 8 bases. Germline V gives CDR1 SGHDN, CDR2 FVKESK. This CDR3 has 14 residues. V dropped 3 bases and J dropped 9; count of bases not matched to a gene: 9. For the CDR3, the DNA is TGTGCCAGCAGCCAGCATCCCCGGACAGGGAGCTACACCTTC. Its protein is CASSQHPRTGSYTF.

This rearrangement joins TRBV6-1 to TRBJ1-2; D remains ambiguous. This CDR3 has 13 amino acids. Germline-derived CDR1 and CDR2 are MNHNS and SASEGT. V shed 1 base and J shed 4 bases, with 7 bases lying between them. CDR3 residues: CASSEGQVYGYTF. CDR3 DNA: TGTGCCAGCAGTGAAGGACAAGTCTATGGCTACACCTTC.

The chain uses TRBV14 and TRBJ1-3; D remains unclear. CDR3 length: 12 residues. V was pared by 0 bases and J by 8 bases, with 5 bases between. CDR1 is SGHDN and CDR2 is FVKESK in the germline V gene. This CDR3 reads CASSQEGYTIYF. DNA of the CDR3: TGTGCCAGCAGCCAAGAAGGATACACCATATATTTT.

This clone was seen a handful of times. Other DNA sequences in this specimen translate into the identical CDR3. V is TRBV15 and J is TRBJ1-5; D gene ambiguous. Trimming stripped 3 bases from V and 3 bases from J, with 3 bases between. There are 12 residues in the CDR3. CDR1 is LNHNV and CDR2 is YYDKDF in the germline V gene (reference sequence). The CDR3 sequence: CATSRDNQPQHF. DNA of the CDR3: TGTGCCACCAGCAGGGACAATCAGCCCCAGCATTTT.

The CDR3 protein is CASSPPELSTDTQYF. DNA of the CDR3: TGTGCCAGCTCACCACCGGAGCTCAGCACAGATACGCAGTATTTT. The chain employs TRBV18 and TRBJ2-3; D not resolved. The ends were cut back, 0 bases at V and 0 bases at J, with 7 bases in the middle. From germline, CDR1 is KGHSH and CDR2 LQKENI. This CDR3 has 15 amino acids.

In DNA, the CDR3 is TGCAGCCTCTCAAACTCTCTATCCGACAATGAGCAGTTCTTC. Amino acid sequence: CSLSNSLSDNEQFF. The chain is built from TRBV29-1 and TRBJ2-1; D remains ambiguous. The CDR3 totals 14 residues. V was trimmed by 8 bases and J by 5 bases, leaving 19 bases between them. Germline CDR1 and CDR2: SQVTM and ANQGSEA.

The chain is built from TRBV28 and TRBJ1-1, with 7 bases lining up with TRBD1. Germline V gene lookup returns CDR1 MDHEN and CDR2 SYDVKM. The CDR3 totals 14 residues. J gave up 1 base and V 5 bases, and 4 bases lay outside the gene matches. The CDR3 is CASSGGQRNTEAFF. Written as DNA, the CDR3 is TGTGCCAGCAGTGGGGGACAGAGGAACACTGAAGCTTTCTTT.

This chain joins TRBV5-1 and TRBJ1-2; D is unresolved. The CDR3 contains 13 residues. Germline CDR1 and CDR2: SGHRS and YFSETQ. Trimming pared 0 bases from V and 6 bases from J, leaving 9 bases between. The CDR3 coding sequence is TGCGCCAGCAGCTTGGCCCTCGGGGATGGCTACACCTTC. It specifies CASSLALGDGYTF.

This sequence joins TRBV2 and TRBJ1-6, with D unclear. The V end was cut by 3 bases, the J end by 10 bases, with 10 bases between. The CDR3 sequence is 13 residues long. The germline V gene has CDR1 SNHLY and CDR2 FYNNEI. The CDR3, as DNA: TGTGCCAGCAGTGATATGTCCGGATCACCCCTCCACTTT. Translating gives CASSDMSGSPLHF.

The chain has TRBV5-1 and TRBJ2-5, with 7 bases identical to TRBD2. The V and J ends lost 0 bases and 4 bases, in that order; junction bases with no gene match: 3. CDR3 length: 14 amino acids. In germline, CDR1 is SGHRS, CDR2 YFSETQ. CDR3 DNA sequence: TGCGCCAGCAGCTTGGCCCCGGGGGGAGAGACCCAGTACTTC. Translating it yields CASSLAPGGETQYF.

This clone showed up just a few times. The V and J genes are TRBV19 and TRBJ1-5; D is possibly TRBD1 (5 bases). Germline V gene lookup returns CDR1 LNHDA and CDR2 SQIVND (reference sequence). Trimming removed 3 bases at V and 4 bases at J, with 10 bases between. The CDR3 runs 14 residues. The CDR3 nucleotides are TGTGCCAGTAGTATGGGGCGGGAGAATCAGCCCCAGCATTTT. This translates into CASSMGRENQPQHF.

The J gene is TRBJ2-1, the V gene TRBV3-1 (or the pseudogene TRBV3-2); D unresolved. V was shortened by 1 base and J by 7 bases, with 5 bases between the two germline ends. This CDR3 is built from 12 residues. Per the germline V gene, CDR1 is LGHDT and CDR2 is YNNKEL (reference sequence). The CDR3 loop reads CASSQGENEQFF. CDR3 DNA sequence: TGTGCCAGCAGCCAAGGAGAGAATGAGCAGTTCTTC.

The genes are TRBV7-2 and TRBJ1-5; D unclear. The CDR3 length is 15 residues. CDR1 is SGHTA, CDR2 FQGNSA, per germline. Trimming cost V 0 bases and J 0 bases, with 6 bases left between them. CDR3 DNA: TGTGCCAGCAGCTTAGCCCCATATAGCAATCAGCCCCAGCATTTT. Translated, it gives CASSLAPYSNQPQHF. The complete variable domain, with remaining parts taken from reference TRBV7-2 and TRBJ1-5, reads GAGVSQSPSNKVTEKGKDVELRCDPISGHTALYWYRQSLGQGLEFLIYFQGNSAPDKSGLPSDRFSAERTGGSVSTLTIQRTQQEDSAVYLCASSLAPYSNQPQHFGDGTRLSIL.

This chain uses TRBV12-3 or TRBV12-4 with TRBJ2-3; D is possibly TRBD1 or TRBD2 (5 bases each). The CDR3 consists of 13 residues. Trimming shortened V by 6 bases and J by 2 bases, and 9 bases separated the two germline ends. CDR3 residues: CASSLGTTDTQYF. The CDR3 DNA follows: TGTGCCAGCAGCCTGGGGACCACAGATACGCAGTATTTT.

The J gene is TRBJ2-2, the V gene TRBV3-1 (or the pseudogene TRBV3-2); D uncertain. Germline loops: CDR1 LGHDT, CDR2 YNNKEL (reference sequence). With 6 bases removed from V and 6 bases from J, the gap between germline ends came to 17 bases. The CDR3 consists of 15 residues. The CDR3, as DNA: TGTGCCAGCAGACCCGGGCCCCGGGTAGCCGGGGAGCTGTTTTTT. It is translated as CASRPGPRVAGELFF.

The gene calls are TRBV5-5 and TRBJ2-3; 9 nucleotides line up with TRBD2. J gave up 4 bases and V 1 base, and 7 bases lay outside the gene matches. Germline V gene sequence: CDR1 SGHKS, CDR2 YYEKEE (reference sequence). This CDR3 region has 16 residues. This CDR3 is CASSLRAGGFADTQYF. In DNA, the CDR3 is TGTGCCAGCAGCTTGCGGGCGGGAGGGTTCGCAGATACGCAGTATTTT.

The V call is TRBV5-1, the J call TRBJ2-7; 12 positions match TRBD2. Germline CDR1 and CDR2: SGHRS and YFSETQ. With V trimmed by 4 bases and J by 2 bases, 1 base remained unmatched. The CDR3 extends over 14 amino acids. CDR3 amino acids: CASSTSGGPYEQYF. In DNA form, the CDR3 reads TGCGCCAGCAGCACTAGCGGGGGGCCCTACGAGCAGTACTTC.

CDR3 loop: CASSQDRGWLAQYF. For the CDR3, the DNA is TGTGCCAGCAGCCAAGATCGGGGGTGGCTAGCCCAGTACTTC. The chain recombines TRBV3-1 (or the pseudogene TRBV3-2) with TRBJ2-5, with D perhaps TRBD2 (6 bases). From germline, CDR1 is LGHDT and CDR2 YNNKEL (reference sequence). Trimming removed 0 bases from V and 9 bases from J, with 14 bases in between. This CDR3 contains 14 residues.

The chain links TRBV30 to TRBJ1-2; tentative D call: TRBD1 (5 bases). This CDR3 spans 12 amino acids. Germline V gene lookup returns CDR1 GTSNPN and CDR2 SVGIG (reference sequence). The V gene lost 1 base and the J gene lost 2 bases, with 5 bases spanning the gap. As DNA, the CDR3 is TGTGCCTGGAGTGCAGGGAACTATGGCTACACCTTC. This codes for CAWSAGNYGYTF.

Judged by abundance, this clone is medium-sized. The V gene is TRBV18, the J gene TRBJ1-1; no clear D. CDR3 size: 13 residues. Per germline, CDR1 KGHSH and CDR2 LQKENI. The V and J ends lost 4 bases and 3 bases respectively, with 9 bases between them. This chain's CDR3 is CASSRRSDTEAFF. The CDR3 DNA sequence: TGTGCCAGCTCACGAAGATCAGACACTGAAGCTTTCTTT.

The J gene is TRBJ2-2, the V gene TRBV10-2; D is unclear. V lost 3 bases and J lost 7, with 15 bases in between. The CDR3 sequence is 15 residues long. CDR1 and CDR2 (germline): WSHSY, SAAADI. As DNA, the CDR3 is TGCGCCAGCAGTGATTCATCCAGCACTAACGGGGAGCTGTTTTTT. This codes for CASSDSSSTNGELFF.

This clone was recorded a few times. The V gene is TRBV20-1, the J gene TRBJ2-1; D assignment may be TRBD1 or TRBD2 (6 bases each). The CDR3 has 11 residues. V was shortened by 6 bases and J by 11 bases, with 14 bases between the two germline ends. Per the germline V gene, CDR1 is DFQATT and CDR2 is SNEGSKA (reference sequence). The CDR3 region is CSAGGWLQQFF. CDR3 coding DNA: TGCAGTGCAGGGGGGTGGCTGCAGCAGTTCTTC.

The V and J genes are TRBV27 and TRBJ2-2; 12 positions match TRBD2. CDR1 and CDR2 (germline): MNHEY, SMNVEV (reference sequence). V was pared by 6 bases and J by 7 bases, with 6 bases of the junction left unmatched. The CDR3 has 15 residues. The CDR3 DNA follows: TGTGCCAGCAGCCCTAGCGGGAGGGCCGTCGGGGAGCTGTTTTTT. It yields the protein CASSPSGRAVGELFF.

This clone was observed a few times. V and J are TRBV7-2 and TRBJ1-5; D not certain. CDR1 and CDR2 (germline): SGHTA, FQGNSA. The ends were cut back, 1 base at V and 4 bases at J, with 14 bases in the middle. The CDR3 is made up of 16 amino acids. CDR3 nucleotides: TGTGCCAGCAGCTTAGATCTGGGATCCCTTAATCAGCCCCAGCATTTT. As protein: CASSLDLGSLNQPQHF.

The V call is TRBV10-1, the J call TRBJ2-3; possible D gene TRBD2, 6 bases. The CDR3 extends over 14 amino acids. The V and J ends lost 3 bases and 2 bases respectively, with 9 bases between them. Germline V gene sequence: CDR1 WNHNN, CDR2 SYGVQD (reference sequence). CDR3 DNA: TGCGCCAGCAGTGATGGCGGGAACACAGATACGCAGTATTTT. This translates into CASSDGGNTDTQYF.

V is TRBV7-2 and J is TRBJ1-1; the D gene is possibly TRBD1 (6 bases). This CDR3 contains 15 residues. Trimming pared 5 bases from V and 1 base from J, leaving 14 bases between. CDR1 and CDR2 (germline): SGHTA, FQGNSA. In nucleotides, the CDR3 is TGTGCCAGCAGCCAGTCCGGGACAAGGAACACTGAAGCTTTCTTT. Amino acid sequence: CASSQSGTRNTEAFF.

The chain links TRBV12-3 or TRBV12-4 to TRBJ2-7; D possibly corresponds to TRBD1 (5 bases). The V and J ends lost 6 bases and 8 bases respectively, with 14 bases between them. This CDR3 spans 12 amino acids. In nucleotides, the CDR3 is TGTGCCAGCAGCATCAACAGGCTCAAGCAGTACTTC. As protein: CASSINRLKQYF.

The chain has TRBV6-1 and TRBJ1-2, with 10 positions matching TRBD1. CDR1 is MNHNS, CDR2 SASEGT, per germline. The V segment lost 3 bases and the J segment 7 bases; nucleotides outside the gene matches: 2. The CDR3 runs to 13 residues. In nucleotides, the CDR3 is TGTGCCAGCAGTGAGACAGGGGGCGGTGGCTACACCTTC. This sequence encodes CASSETGGGGYTF.

This chain joins TRBV2 and TRBJ2-2, with 8 bases matching TRBD1. There are 14 residues in the CDR3. CDR1 and CDR2 (germline): SNHLY, FYNNEI. The V and J ends lost 11 bases and 6 bases, in that order; junction bases with no gene match: 11. The CDR3 coding sequence is TGTGCCGGAAAGGCGCAGGGGGCGGCCGGGGAGCTGTTTTTT. It specifies CAGKAQGAAGELFF.

The chain is built from TRBV29-1 and TRBJ2-1; D unclear. The V end lost 4 bases, the J end lost 4 bases, and 5 bases lay between the germline ends. This CDR3 contains 11 residues. CDR1 SQVTM and CDR2 ANQGSEA come from the germline V gene. CDR3 DNA sequence: TGCAGCGTTGTGTTATACAATGAGCAGTTCTTC. Its protein is CSVVLYNEQFF.